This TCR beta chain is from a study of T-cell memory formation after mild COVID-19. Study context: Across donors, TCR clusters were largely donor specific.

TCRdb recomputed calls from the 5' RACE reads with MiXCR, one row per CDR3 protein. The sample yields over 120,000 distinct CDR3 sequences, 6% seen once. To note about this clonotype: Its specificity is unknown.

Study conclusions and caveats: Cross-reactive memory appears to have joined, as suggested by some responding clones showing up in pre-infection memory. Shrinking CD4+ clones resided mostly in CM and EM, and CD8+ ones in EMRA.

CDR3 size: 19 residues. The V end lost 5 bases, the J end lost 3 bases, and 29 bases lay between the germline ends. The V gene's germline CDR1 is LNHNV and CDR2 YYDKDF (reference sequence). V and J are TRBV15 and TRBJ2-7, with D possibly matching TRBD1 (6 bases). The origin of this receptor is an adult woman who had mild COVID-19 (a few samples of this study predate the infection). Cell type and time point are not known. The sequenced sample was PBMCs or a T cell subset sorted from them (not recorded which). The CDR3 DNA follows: TGTGCCACCAGCGACCTCGGCCCGCTACTCGACAGGTCCGGCTACGAGCAGTACTTC. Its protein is CATSDLGPLLDRSGYEQYF.